What follows are 25 T cell receptor beta chains derived from one specimen sequenced in a study of T cell repertoires in cytomegalovirus infection. One entry per CDR3 protein results from TCRdb running MiXCR on the reads. There are over 55,000 distinct CDR3 sequences in the sample; around 20% occur only once, and around 70% lies in the top ten. These receptors are not linked to any known antigen. The starting material was CD8+ T cells from cultured PBMCs, obtained from culture after CMV antigen stimulation. These receptors were obtained from a human donor in good health (CMV status not recorded). Some clones in this sample may be carry-over from other donors' samples.

The V and J genes are TRBV4-1 and TRBJ1-2; D is ambiguous. The V and J ends lost 0 bases and 3 bases respectively, with 14 bases between them. Germline loops: CDR1 MGHRA, CDR2 YSYEKL. The CDR3 is 16 residues long. As DNA, the CDR3 is TGCGCCAGCAGCCAAGAACGACCGTCTGGTTACTATGGCTACACCTTC. Protein sequence: CASSQERPSGYYGYTF.

The rearrangement links TRBV6-2 or TRBV6-3 to TRBJ2-2, with no clear D. The CDR3 length is 17 residues. Per the germline V gene, CDR1 is MNHEY and CDR2 is SVGEGT. V lost 1 base, J lost 6 bases, and 18 bases lay in between. The CDR3 loop is CASSYWSPQVSPGELFF. Here the CDR3 DNA reads TGTGCCAGCAGTTACTGGTCGCCCCAGGTGTCACCCGGGGAGCTGTTTTTT.

There are a few counts of this clonotype. This rearrangement joins TRBV15 to TRBJ2-3; 7 nucleotides agree with TRBD2. There are 15 residues in the CDR3. J was trimmed by 5 bases and V by 0 bases; bases with no gene match: 5. CDR1 is LNHNV and CDR2 is YYDKDF in the germline V gene (reference sequence). The CDR3 reads CATSRDRLAGDTQYF. The DNA of the CDR3 is TGTGCCACCAGCAGAGACCGACTAGCAGGAGATACGCAGTATTTT.

This chain links TRBV27 with TRBJ1-2; D remains unclear. V lost 6 bases and J 5 bases, leaving 13 bases between the germline ends. CDR1 and CDR2 from the germline V gene are MNHEY and SMNVEV (reference sequence). The CDR3 is 13 residues long. CDR3 loop: CASRKDGAYGYTF. The CDR3 bases are TGTGCCAGCAGAAAGGACGGTGCGTATGGCTACACCTTC.

This clonotype was recorded a few times. CDR3 DNA sequence: TGTGCCAGCAGCCAATCACAGGGGATTCGCGCCAACACTGAAGCTTTCTTT. This gives the protein CASSQSQGIRANTEAFF. The gene calls are TRBV5-5 and TRBJ1-1; 7 positions agree with TRBD1. This CDR3 contains 17 residues. V shed 4 bases, J shed 2 bases, and the junction held 14 bases outside the gene matches. Germline loops: CDR1 SGHKS, CDR2 YYEKEE (reference sequence).

This clonotype was counted a few times. The chain links TRBV19 to TRBJ1-5; D is perhaps TRBD1 (6 bases). CDR3 size: 18 residues. CDR1 is LNHDA and CDR2 is SQIVND in the germline V gene (reference sequence). V gave up 3 bases and J gave up 0 bases, with 18 bases separating them. This CDR3 is CASSMPDSQIYSNQPQHF. As DNA, the CDR3 is TGTGCCAGTAGTATGCCGGACAGCCAAATCTATAGCAATCAGCCCCAGCATTTT.

This clonotype was recorded a few times. The V call is TRBV4-1, the J call TRBJ1-4, with D perhaps matching TRBD1 (6 bases). CDR1 and CDR2 (germline): MGHRA, YSYEKL. Trimming pared 2 bases from V and 3 bases from J, leaving 7 bases between. This CDR3 contains 14 residues. This CDR3 reads CASSQRTANEKLFF. The DNA of the CDR3 is TGCGCCAGCAGCCAAAGGACAGCTAATGAAAAACTGTTTTTT.

There are a few counts of this clonotype. This chain joins TRBV7-2 and TRBJ2-7; the D gene is possibly TRBD1 (5 bases). Germline assignment: CDR1 SGHTA and CDR2 FQGNSA. Trimming removed 5 bases at V and 5 bases at J, with 22 bases between. The CDR3 extends over 16 amino acids. Written as DNA, the CDR3 is TGTGCCAGCAGCCCTTACCGACAGTCCCCTGGTCACGAGCAGTACTTC. This gives the protein CASSPYRQSPGHEQYF.

In this sample, this clonotype turned up a few times. The chain uses TRBV6-8 and TRBJ2-7; D perhaps matches TRBD2 (5 bases). CDR3 length: 13 amino acids. Germline lookup yields CDR1 MNHGY and CDR2 SAAAGT. V lost 10 bases to trimming and J lost 7 bases, with 20 bases between them. The CDR3 DNA is TGTGCCACCGAGGGTTCGTCAAGCGGAGAGCAGTACTTC. Translated: CATEGSSSGEQYF.

The V and J genes are TRBV4-1 and TRBJ2-5; D uncertain. V was pared by 1 base and J by 1 base, with 10 bases between. This CDR3 contains 15 residues. Germline CDR1 is MGHRA and CDR2 is YSYEKL. CDR3 bases: TGCGCCAGCAGCCAAGGTCCTCTAGGCCAAGAGACCCAGTACTTC. This encodes CASSQGPLGQETQYF.

This clonotype was observed a single time. The V call is TRBV27, the J call TRBJ2-3; TRBD2 matches at 13 bases. Per the germline V gene, CDR1 is MNHEY and CDR2 is SMNVEV (reference sequence). Losses at the gene ends were 6 bases for V and 6 bases for J; bases not matched to a gene: 3. The CDR3 length is 14 residues. CDR3 bases: TGTGCCAGCAGCCTGGGACTAGCGGGGGATACGCAGTATTTT. Its protein product is CASSLGLAGDTQYF.

This CDR3 reads CSARDLAGNMEQFF. In nucleotides, the CDR3 is TGCAGTGCTAGAGACCTAGCGGGGAATATGGAGCAGTTCTTC. The V and J genes are TRBV20-1 and TRBJ2-1; TRBD2 agrees at 9 bases. The V segment lost 0 bases and the J segment 10 bases; nucleotides outside the gene matches: 7. The CDR3 runs to 14 residues. In germline, CDR1 is DFQATT, CDR2 SNEGSKA (reference sequence).

There are many counts of this clonotype. This chain uses TRBV20-1 with TRBJ2-1; 7 positions agree with TRBD2. CDR1 is DFQATT, CDR2 SNEGSKA, per germline (reference sequence). The V segment lost 5 bases and the J segment 6 bases; nucleotides outside the gene matches: 10. The CDR3 contains 14 residues. The CDR3 loop is CSAYSGVNFNEQFF. Written as DNA, the CDR3 is TGCAGTGCTTACAGCGGGGTGAACTTCAATGAGCAGTTCTTC.

The chain uses TRBV29-1 and TRBJ2-1, with D tentatively TRBD2 (5 bases). The CDR3 contains 12 residues. Germline CDR1 reads SQVTM; CDR2 reads ANQGSEA. V was cut by 1 base and J by 7 bases, with 8 bases left in between. The chain's CDR3 is CSVEGRGNEQFF. The CDR3 DNA is TGCAGCGTTGAAGGCCGAGGGAATGAGCAGTTCTTC.

V is TRBV12-3 or TRBV12-4 and J is TRBJ1-6, with D unresolved. V gave up 6 bases and J gave up 4 bases, with 10 bases separating them. CDR3 length: 14 amino acids. The CDR3 loop is CASRLGLYNSPLHF. The CDR3 nucleotides are TGTGCCAGCAGACTCGGACTGTATAATTCACCCCTCCACTTT.

This chain uses TRBV7-9 with TRBJ1-2, with 8 bases aligning to TRBD1. Germline V lookup: CDR1 SEHNR, CDR2 FQNEAQ (reference sequence). J lost 6 bases, V lost 5 bases, and 11 bases had no gene match. CDR3 length: 15 residues. The chain's CDR3 is CASSAPGQESNGYTF. CDR3 bases: TGTGCCAGCAGCGCACCGGGACAGGAGAGTAATGGCTACACCTTC.

This clonotype is medium-sized by share. For the CDR3, the DNA is TGTGCCAGCAGTGAGGCTAGCGGGGGTAGCACAGATACGCAGTATTTT. Residues: CASSEASGGSTDTQYF. The V and J genes are TRBV6-1 and TRBJ2-3; 10 nucleotides match TRBD2. Germline CDR1 is MNHNS and CDR2 is SASEGT. After removal of 3 bases from V and 0 bases from J, the junction contained 3 bases not matched to a gene. This CDR3 has 16 amino acids.

This clonotype has a count of ten or more. The chain joins TRBV12-3 or TRBV12-4 to TRBJ2-3; D possibly corresponds to TRBD2 (5 bases). This CDR3 is built from 14 residues. Trimming pared 3 bases from V and 1 base from J, leaving 8 bases between. CDR3 residues: CASSLEEGTDTQYF. CDR3 DNA sequence: TGTGCCAGCAGTTTGGAGGAGGGCACAGATACGCAGTATTTT.

Notes on this clonotype: A junction end diverges from the germline sequence, so it may reflect a read error. V gene TRBV3-1 combines with J gene TRBJ2-4; TRBD2 aligns across 12 bases. The CDR3 has 17 residues. Germline V gene lookup returns CDR1 LGHDT and CDR2 YNNKEL (reference sequence). The CDR3 nucleotides read TGTGCCAGCAGCCAAGAGTCGACTAGCGGGGGTTGGAACAGTCAGTACTTC. It codes for CASSQESTSGGWNSQYF.

This clonotype was counted a few times. The chain carries TRBV7-2 and TRBJ2-7; tentative D call: TRBD2 (5 bases). This CDR3 is built from 13 residues. Trimming shortened V by 5 bases and J by 3 bases, and 11 bases separated the two germline ends. The germline gives CDR1 SGHTA, CDR2 FQGNSA. The chain's CDR3 is CASSRLRDYEQYF. The DNA for the CDR3 is TGTGCCAGCAGCCGCCTCCGGGACTACGAGCAGTACTTC. Full variable domain (outside the CDR3, taken from reference TRBV7-2 and TRBJ2-7): GAGVSQSPSNKVTEKGKDVELRCDPISGHTALYWYRQSLGQGLEFLIYFQGNSAPDKSGLPSDRFSAERTGGSVSTLTIQRTQQEDSAVYLCASSRLRDYEQYFGPGTRLTVT.

This clonotype was counted only a few times. The chain couples TRBV6-5 to TRBJ2-7; D possibly corresponds to TRBD2 (5 bases). Germline-derived CDR1 and CDR2 are MNHEY and SVGAGI. The CDR3 is 17 amino acids. V lost 0 bases and J lost 0, with 15 bases in between. CDR3 bases: TGTGCCAGCAGTTACTCGAATACCCGGGGATCCTCCTACGAGCAGTACTTC. Its protein is CASSYSNTRGSSYEQYF.

V and J are TRBV4-2 and TRBJ2-5; the D gene could be TRBD1 or TRBD2 (5 bases each). This CDR3 is built from 16 residues. CDR1 and CDR2 (germline): LGHNA, YNFKEQ. Trimming stripped 3 bases from V and 4 bases from J, with 18 bases between. CDR3 coding DNA: TGTGCCAGCAGCCACCTAAACCGGGACGCCACAGAGACCCAGTACTTC. Translated: CASSHLNRDATETQYF.

This clonotype was found many times. V is TRBV7-9 and J is TRBJ2-1; 9 bases map to TRBD2. V shed 3 bases, J shed 4 bases, and the junction held 4 bases outside the gene matches. This CDR3 is built from 15 residues. Looked up from germline, CDR1 is SEHNR and CDR2 is FQNEAQ (reference sequence). The CDR3 nucleotides are TGTGCCAGCAGCTTTCAGCGGGGGGTTTACAATGAGCAGTTCTTC. It is translated as CASSFQRGVYNEQFF.

This clonotype was seen a handful of times. The rearrangement links TRBV7-9 to TRBJ2-7; 12 bases fit TRBD2. CDR3 size: 16 residues. Germline lookup yields CDR1 SEHNR and CDR2 FQNEAQ (reference sequence). J lost 1 base, V lost 1 base, and 2 bases had no gene match. CDR3 in DNA: TGTGCCAGCAGCTTAGGGACTAGCGGGGAATCCTACGAGCAGTACTTC. It specifies CASSLGTSGESYEQYF.

This clonotype has just a few counts. The chain has TRBV4-1 and TRBJ2-7; tentatively, D is TRBD2 (6 bases). The CDR3 has 14 amino acids. The V gene lost 0 bases and the J gene lost 5 bases, with 11 bases spanning the gap. Germline assignment: CDR1 MGHRA and CDR2 YSYEKL. CDR3 DNA sequence: TGCGCCAGCAGCCAAGAACTAGGAGGGGACGAGCAGTACTTC. This gives the protein CASSQELGGDEQYF.